Sequencing of this T cell receptor (beta chain) was carried out in a study of cytomegalovirus exposure and HLA in healthy donors (TCRdb year 2017). General notes on the study: An earlier analysis of 550 to 700 of the donors reported roughly 300 Gb of sequence data and some 100 million unique TCR beta sequences from approximately 180 million T cells. Donor age, sex, ethnicity and CMV serostatus were compiled together with the repertoire data. Of the approximately 400 genotyped donors, roughly 80% were placed in the genetic ancestry cluster associated with self-reported Caucasian donors. Across around 400 genotyped donors of the cohort, an average of about 220,000 unique TCR beta nucleotide sequences per donor were sequenced, and around 19% of those sequences were non-productive. Besides the first cohort of approximately 670 subjects, a separate validation cohort made up of 90 to 150 different subjects was used. High-throughput TCR immunosequencing, statistical association of individual TCRs with disease status, and machine learning were combined to predict cytomegalovirus infection status. In an earlier analysis of roughly 540 of the donors, high-throughput TCR beta sequencing was used to judge whether each TCR beta V gene segment behaved as functional or pseudogenic. In the later analysis, no new phenotypic data were used to find candidate immune exposures; instead, reliance was placed on TCR beta sequences and their occurrence across donors. Using immunosequencing, the study profiled T cell repertoires from 666 subjects and related those repertoires to cytomegalovirus serostatus. Genome-wide SNP genotypes for about 65% of the 666 donors were used in a later genetic analysis, which treated that subset as a discovery cohort. All discovery cohort repertoires had been generated using a single sequencing platform. About 300 gigabases of sequencing data and 70 million to 95 million unique TCR sequences made up an early release that covered approximately 700 HLA-typed donors. Typing coverage differed by locus: A, B, C, DRB1 and DQB1 were typed in roughly 620-630 donors, DQA1 in 500 to 550, DPA1 in around 610, and DPB1 in around 490. The study was designed to test whether signatures of past pathogen exposure could be identified by cataloging public T cell receptors. Because of strong linkage in the cohort, roughly five DR-DQ haplotypes were treated as single units for association and clustering. A later analysis re-examined previously published TCR beta repertoires from more than 550 donors and added high-resolution HLA genotyping to investigate patterns of TCR occurrence. HLA typing covered class I and class II loci at four-digit resolution.

Receptor amplification or capture employed the immunoSEQ multiplex PCR assay. For the multiplex PCR, a mixture combining 60 forward primers for TCR Vbeta segments and 13 reverse primers for TCR Jbeta segments was used. Amplification of the CDR3 region of rearranged TCR beta genes was performed with a multiplex PCR assay on genomic DNA. The amplified TCR beta libraries were sequenced on the Illumina HiSeq System as 87-base-pair reads. The study's processing was this. A later analysis tallied some 79 million unique TCR beta chains across the 660 or so repertoires, and roughly 11 million of those chains were shared by two or more donors. To remove PCR and sequencing errors, raw reads were error-corrected and collapsed into unique sequences using a nearest-neighbor algorithm that merged closely related sequences. V, D and J gene segments were assigned by aligning CDR3 sequences to IMGT reference sequences. Each retained sequence needed at least a six-nucleotide match to both a V gene segment and a J gene segment. Rearrangements were called productive when the CDR3 lacked stop codons and stayed in frame with V and J; all others were non-productive. CDR3 was defined by IMGT convention, running from the second conserved V-encoded cysteine to the conserved J-encoded phenylalanine. In an earlier analysis of roughly 580 of the donors, sequences lacking an unambiguous match to a single V gene segment were excluded. An earlier analysis of approximately 590 of the donors called V segments functional above 56.7% productive rearrangements and segregating when the between-donor standard deviation exceeded 5%. A statistical classification framework was developed to diagnose cytomegalovirus status using the catalog of TCR beta chain sequences. In a later analysis, V and J genes were assigned by comparing TCR nucleotide sequences against IMGT/GENE-DB human TR gene sequences. A later analysis assigned CDR3 sequences and most-parsimonious VDJ recombination scenarios with the TCRdist pipeline. A later analysis defined each TCR beta chain by its CDR3 amino acid sequence plus V-gene family, and excluded reads lacking a unique V-gene family. A later analysis removed 592 highly shared, low-generation-probability nucleotide sequences to deal with suspected cross-contamination and a sequencing artifact. For each public chain, a later analysis derived a clonal expansion index from normalized ranks of inferred template counts within each repertoire. A later analysis computed generation probabilities with a VDJ recombination model fitted to out-of-frame rearrangements, and checked the results against IGoR. A later analysis scored TCR-TCR, TCR-HLA and TCR-CMV co-occurrence with hypergeometric tests, applying a repertoire-size bias correction to TCR pairs. A later analysis estimated false discovery rates by permuting HLA or CMV assignments 20 times. In a later analysis, co-occurring TCRs were grouped using DBSCAN, with TCRdist sequence similarity added in when clustering inside HLA-allele-positive subsets. Repertoires with fewer than 30,000 or more than 120,000 public chains were left out of co-occurrence clustering, as were about 5 repertoires with anomalous nucleotide sharing. TCRdb obtained this table from immuneACCESS and retained in-frame rearrangements with V and J assigned. These tables miss some clones; where compared with another copy, unresolved V genes account for less than half of the shortfall, and the remainder is unexplained. The V and J calls and clone size are taken from that table; D and trimming were inferred from the DNA. The table for this sample lists approximately 160,000 clones; about 77% of them were counted only once. Clones ranked in the top ten supply around 7% of the sample.

Here is what the overall study found, with its caveats: Some IMGT-functional V segments, including TRBV6-2 and TRBV6-3, could not be told apart with the 87-base-pair reads, so those segments were excluded. When HLA alleles, especially DR and DQ, strongly co-occurred, TCR associations were difficult to assign to individual alleles. The study gave a list of under 200 TCR beta chains associated with cytomegalovirus. In a later analysis, the rate of TCR association differed among HLA loci, with DRB1 alleles having the most associated TCRs and HLA-C alleles having the fewest. Approximately 16 rarely observed V segments, including chromosome 9 orphons, were excluded from the earlier analysis of just under 600 of the donors because counts were too low. According to a later genetic analysis, donors in an Asian-associated ancestry cluster had fewer N-insertions in productive TCRs than the approximately 700-donor mean. A further reported finding was that TCR beta sequences accurately predicted the HLA-A and HLA-B alleles for most subjects in the first cohort. For the cohort, immune exposure information was limited to CMV serostatus. Most TCR sequences were observed very rarely across donors, whereas some public TCRs were present in many individuals. Only TCR beta chains were sequenced in this cohort, and the absence of alpha or paired-chain data limited detectable features. The authors suggested that the approach could potentially be generalized to other disease states and immunological phenotypes. Broadly in line with IMGT annotations, most TCR beta V segments showed up in productive rearrangements about 87% or about 30% of the time in an earlier analysis of approximately 640 of the donors. Specific HLA alleles were associated with 16,951 TCR beta sequences at a false discovery rate of 0.05 in a later analysis. An association between a missense DCLRE1C variant and V-gene and J-gene trimming of TCR beta chains was found in a later genetic analysis and replicated in an independent cohort. In a later analysis, HLA-associated TCR beta chains were found to be more clonally expanded and to have lower generation probabilities than equally common non-associated chains. In both the original and validation cohorts, the classifier was reported to diagnose cytomegalovirus status with high specificity and sensitivity. Sequencing depth was assumed to be roughly uniform across donors in the presence/absence analyses, though that assumption may not hold. Because HLA typing was missing for some donors at each locus, association tests included only the typed subset. A cluster of highly shared sequence variants was judged likely to represent a technical artifact of the sequencing pipeline. In a later analysis, most CMV-associated TCR beta chains were found to appear HLA-restricted, with HLA associations seemingly driven largely by CMV exposure. Linkage disequilibrium might explain the correlated functional status among segregating V segments, but an unknown experimental factor could not be excluded. Three of the identified cytomegalovirus-associated TCR beta chains were confirmed in vitro to be specific for cytomegalovirus antigens. According to a later analysis, parvovirus B19, influenza, CMV and Epstein-Barr virus appeared linked to several top co-occurrence clusters.

The V end gives up 1 base and the J end 3 bases, leaving 0 bases in the junction not matched to a gene. Reading the germline V gene (reference sequence) gives CDR1 LNHNV and CDR2 YYDKDF. The CDR3, cysteine through phenylalanine, is 14 amino acids long. The kept DNA is CDR3 alone, 42 bases in frame from the first base. As regards this clone: The antigen this receptor binds is unknown. No much larger clonotype is one base removed from it; base qualities were not supplied.

The cohort comprised fewer than 750 healthy bone marrow donors. At the time of sampling, every cohort member was nominally healthy, though immune exposures that went unrecorded were likely present. The donor tested CMV seropositive, placing the donor among the 289 seropositive members of the cohort. A peripheral blood sample was provided by each donor, and peripheral blood mononuclear cells were used for TCR beta sequencing. The Qiagen DNeasy Blood Extraction Kit was used to extract genomic DNA from the blood cell samples. The sequence came from a male donor in good health and CMV-seropositive. The sequence joins TRBV15 to TRBJ2-3, and 8 junctional nucleotides match TRBD2. The sample was PBMCs. The DNA sequence follows: TGTGCCACCAGCAGAGGCGGGGGGACAGATACGCAGTATTTT. Translated, this gives CATSRGGGTDTQYF.